This T cell receptor (beta chain) comes out of a study of cytomegalovirus exposure and HLA in healthy donors. About the research overall: Of the donors genotyped, a few hundred in all, over 80% fell in the Caucasian-associated ancestry cluster. Points from the study as a whole: Some TCR beta chains (164 of them) were listed as cytomegalovirus-associated. It was reported that TCR beta sequences correctly inferred the HLA-A and HLA-B alleles for most subjects. When presence/absence was analysed, sequencing depth was taken to be roughly uniform across donors.

Concerning this clone: The antigen remains undetermined.

V lost 2 bases, J lost 2 bases, and 13 bases lay in between. Germline V gene lookup returns CDR1 SGHTA and CDR2 FQGNSA. The CDR3 is 15 amino acids. The PCR contained 60 Vbeta and 13 Jbeta primers. The data were produced by immunoSEQ multiplex PCR, yet TCRdb's version contains in-frame clones alone and is incomplete. This sample has around 250,000 clones, with about 90% found just once. The sample taken for sequencing was PBMCs. The sequence came from a girl between 2 and 10 years old in good health and CMV-seronegative. This chain uses TRBV7-2 with TRBJ2-7; a weak D match, TRBD2 (5 bases). CDR3 in amino acids: CASSLRGSAPYEQYF. CDR3 coding DNA: TGTGCCAGCAGCTTAAGAGGGAGCGCTCCCTACGAGCAGTACTTC.